This record looks at one T cell receptor (beta chain) sequence and its context. This record belongs to a study of blood T cell repertoires in COVID-19. Germline loops: CDR1 MNHEY, CDR2 SVGAGI. The CDR3 totals 12 residues. The trim removed 6 bases at V and 2 bases at J, leaving 1 base unmatched. Produced via immunoSEQ multiplex PCR; TCRdb's table is partial and in-frame only. The table has about 350,000 clones, about 92% seen once. Sequencing used peripheral blood. This sequence originates from a woman aged 60-70 years with COVID-19, enrolled during active disease. The V gene is TRBV6-5, the J gene TRBJ2-7; TRBD2 matches 7 bases. In DNA, the CDR3 is TGTGCCAGCAGGGGGGGGGCCTACGAGCAGTACTTC. Translating it yields CASRGGAYEQYF.